Following are 19 T cell receptor beta chains from one sample sequenced in a study of T cell changes during pregnancy in multiple sclerosis. Clones were read by immunoSEQ multiplex PCR, and TCRdb kept only the in-frame ones, dropping some. In the table there are approximately 60,000 clones, 90% to 95% of which are singletons. The sequencing here drew on CD8+ T cells from peripheral blood mononuclear cells, taken in the third trimester of pregnancy. Every receptor here comes from a female donor with multiple sclerosis, enrolled in a pregnancy study.

The gene calls are TRBV4-3 and TRBJ2-1; 9 bases are shared with TRBD2. V shed 0 bases and J 5 bases; nucleotides not matched to a gene: 8. The CDR3 length is 17 residues. Germline loops: CDR1 LGHNA, CDR2 YSLEER. The CDR3 sequence is CASSQDPVAGENNEQFF. In DNA, the CDR3 is TGCGCCAGCAGCCAAGATCCGGTAGCGGGAGAGAACAATGAGCAGTTCTTC.

This chain links TRBV29-1 with TRBJ2-3, with 10 positions matching TRBD1. The germline CDR1 and CDR2 sequences are SQVTM and ANQGSEA. CDR3 size: 15 residues. V trimming: 1 base; J trimming: 0 bases; junction bases outside the gene matches: 1. CDR3 region: CSVEGQGASTDTQYF. The CDR3 DNA is TGCAGCGTTGAAGGACAGGGGGCCAGCACAGATACGCAGTATTTT.

This rearrangement joins TRBV6-1 to TRBJ1-5, with 7 bases fitting TRBD1. The CDR3 consists of 14 residues. V lost 6 bases to trimming and J lost 6 bases; unmatched junction nucleotides: 8. The V gene's germline CDR1 is MNHNS and CDR2 SASEGT. CDR3 sequence reads: CASSPGQDFQPQHF. CDR3 nucleotides: TGTGCCAGCAGCCCCGGACAGGACTTTCAGCCCCAGCATTTT.

This chain connects TRBV10-3 to TRBJ2-1; a possible D gene is TRBD1 (5 bases). V lost 6 bases, J lost 6 bases, and 9 bases lay in between. The germline gives CDR1 ENHRY, CDR2 SYGVKD. The CDR3 covers 12 residues. Here the CDR3 reads CAIRDTSNEQFF. The CDR3 nucleotides are TGTGCCATCAGGGACACGAGCAATGAGCAGTTCTTC.

The V call is TRBV7-9, the J call TRBJ2-7; 7 nucleotides line up with TRBD2. The CDR3 is 14 amino acids. The V segment lost 1 base and the J segment 12 bases; nucleotides outside the gene matches: 12. The germline V gene encodes CDR1 SEHNR and CDR2 FQNEAQ (reference sequence). The CDR3 region is CASSLVDGRSLLYF. CDR3 DNA: TGTGCCAGCAGCTTAGTTGACGGGAGGTCTTTACTGTACTTC.

This chain uses TRBV2 with TRBJ2-1; no reliable D call. The CDR3 is 12 amino acids. The V end was cut by 10 bases, the J end by 4 bases, with 11 bases between. Germline CDR1 SNHLY, CDR2 FYNNEI. CDR3 coding DNA: TGTGCCATTCGACAAGTTTACAATGAGCAGTTCTTC. It codes for CAIRQVYNEQFF.

The chain couples TRBV28 to TRBJ2-1; the D gene is possibly TRBD2 (6 bases). CDR1 MDHEN and CDR2 SYDVKM come from the germline V gene. V was cut by 7 bases and J by 0 bases, with 10 bases left in between. The CDR3 is 14 amino acids. This CDR3 is CASKEEGSYNEQFF. For the CDR3, the DNA is TGTGCCAGCAAGGAGGAGGGCTCCTACAATGAGCAGTTCTTC.

The genes are TRBV6-5 and TRBJ2-7; 9 nucleotides align to TRBD1. V dropped 0 bases and J dropped 2; count of bases not matched to a gene: 5. This CDR3 is built from 16 residues. CDR1 and CDR2 from the germline V gene are MNHEY and SVGAGI. The CDR3 DNA sequence: TGTGCCAGCAGTTACTCTACCGGACAGGGGACCTACGAGCAGTACTTC. Translated: CASSYSTGQGTYEQYF.

V is TRBV27 and J is TRBJ2-7; TRBD2 matches 12 bases. CDR1 is MNHEY, CDR2 SMNVEV, per germline (reference sequence). This CDR3 has 15 residues. With V trimmed by 4 bases and J by 7 bases, 8 bases remained unmatched. Written as DNA, the CDR3 is TGTGCCAGCAGTTCCCGACTAGCGGGAGCTGGGGAGCAGTACTTC. The encoded protein is CASSSRLAGAGEQYF.

The rearrangement links TRBV4-2 to TRBJ2-1; 8 bases align to TRBD2. The V gene end was trimmed by 0 bases and the J gene end by 6 bases; junction bases not matched to a gene: 7. The germline V gene has CDR1 LGHNA and CDR2 YNFKEQ. The CDR3 runs 16 residues. The CDR3 region is CASSQDWASGLNEQFF. The DNA for the CDR3 is TGTGCCAGCAGCCAAGATTGGGCTAGCGGGCTCAATGAGCAGTTCTTC.

This chain links TRBV27 with TRBJ2-1; D remains unclear. V was clipped by 7 bases and J by 5 bases, with 6 bases between them. This CDR3 is 11 amino acids long. The V gene's germline CDR1 is MNHEY and CDR2 SMNVEV (reference sequence). In nucleotides, the CDR3 is TGTGCCAGCACCCAGAACAATGAGCAGTTCTTC. It codes for CASTQNNEQFF.

This clone appeared a few times. J is TRBJ1-2 and V is TRBV2, with D maybe TRBD1 (6 bases). Germline-derived CDR1 and CDR2 are SNHLY and FYNNEI. The CDR3 is 14 amino acids. V was clipped by 0 bases and J by 6 bases, with 11 bases between them. CDR3 region: CASSEASRGDGYTF. The DNA for the CDR3 is TGTGCCAGCAGTGAAGCGTCCAGGGGAGATGGCTACACCTTC.

This sequence joins TRBV4-1 and TRBJ1-3; D may be TRBD1 (6 bases). The CDR3 has 14 amino acids. From germline, CDR1 is MGHRA and CDR2 YSYEKL. V was trimmed by 3 bases and J by 6 bases, leaving 12 bases between them. The CDR3: CASSQIQGENTIYF. The CDR3 DNA reads as TGCGCCAGCAGCCAGATACAGGGTGAAAACACCATATATTTT.

The chain employs TRBV4-1 and TRBJ1-1, with TRBD1 as a possible D gene (5 bases). The CDR3 sequence is 15 residues long. Germline CDR1 and CDR2: MGHRA and YSYEKL. V lost 0 bases and J 3 bases, leaving 11 bases between the germline ends. The CDR3 spells CASSQDWGEYTEAFF. The DNA for the CDR3 is TGCGCCAGCAGCCAAGATTGGGGGGAGTACACTGAAGCTTTCTTT.

This clone was recorded once. The chain has TRBV13 and TRBJ2-2; 7 positions match TRBD2. The trim removed 3 bases at V and 7 bases at J, leaving 14 bases unmatched. From germline, CDR1 is PRHDT and CDR2 FYEKMQ (reference sequence). The CDR3 covers 17 residues. CDR3 amino acids: CASSFPSGHAGGGELFF. Here the CDR3 DNA reads TGTGCCAGCAGCTTCCCTAGCGGTCACGCGGGTGGCGGGGAGCTGTTTTTT.

This sequence joins TRBV7-2 and TRBJ2-1, with TRBD2 matching over 8 bases. The CDR3 runs to 16 residues. The germline V gene encodes CDR1 SGHTA and CDR2 FQGNSA. Trimming at V came to 0 bases and at J to 8 bases, leaving 9 bases not matched to a gene. CDR3: CASSLAPYGGVDEQFF. The CDR3 DNA follows: TGTGCCAGCAGCTTAGCGCCGTACGGGGGGGTTGATGAGCAGTTCTTC.

The chain has TRBV10-2 and TRBJ2-7; 8 positions match TRBD2. This CDR3 is built from 15 residues. V lost 3 bases, J lost 3 bases, and 7 bases stayed unmatched. Germline V gives CDR1 WSHSY, CDR2 SAAADI. This chain's CDR3 is CASSEGTRSLYEQYF. CDR3 coding DNA: TGCGCCAGCAGTGAAGGGACTAGATCCCTCTACGAGCAGTACTTC.

The chain couples TRBV29-1 to TRBJ1-2, with TRBD1 matching 7 bases. CDR1 and CDR2 (germline): SQVTM, ANQGSEA. V lost 4 bases and J lost 2; bases outside the gene matches: 4. The CDR3 is 13 amino acids. In DNA form, the CDR3 reads TGCAGCGTTGCAGGGGACAGAAACTATGGCTACACCTTC. As protein: CSVAGDRNYGYTF.

V usage is TRBV13 and J usage is TRBJ1-2; 10 bases agree with TRBD1. The CDR3 is 16 amino acids. Trimming removed 5 bases from V and 1 base from J; junction bases left unmatched: 7. In germline, CDR1 is PRHDT, CDR2 FYEKMQ (reference sequence). CDR3 protein: CASSRRDRGFNYGYTF. CDR3 coding DNA: TGTGCCAGCAGCCGCCGGGACAGGGGATTTAACTATGGCTACACCTTC.